One and the same sample provided the 18 T cell receptor beta chains below, sequenced in a study of T-cell memory formation after mild COVID-19 (dated by TCRdb to the early 2020s). The library was built by means of 5' RACE. The sequencing machine was an Illumina NovaSeq 6000. The public reads were reanalyzed by TCRdb: fastp trimming at Q25, MiXCR alignment, in-frame beta chains only. CDR3 protein duplicates are merged, each entry listing the most common genes and DNA. The sample table shows more than 450,000 distinct CDR3 sequences, and around 17% are seen once. Together, the top ten hold 12% of the sample. Source material: PBMCs or a T cell subset sorted from them (not recorded which). All receptors come from an adult woman who had mild COVID-19 (a few samples of this study predate the infection). The sample titles of this study are shuffled in the database, so cell type and time point are left out; the donor was told from shared clones.

The chain has TRBV29-1 and TRBJ1-1; D unclear. The germline CDR1 and CDR2 sequences are SQVTM and ANQGSEA. CDR3 length equals 15 residues. Trimming took off 4 bases at V and 0 bases at J, with 15 bases between the two ends. Here the CDR3 DNA reads TGCAGCGTTGGAGAGGCGGGGAGGGTGAACACTGAAGCTTTCTTT. Translating gives CSVGEAGRVNTEAFF.

This clonotype turned up a few times. The CDR3 reads CSARGQAPLTDTQYF. The CDR3 nucleotides are TGCAGTGCTAGGGGACAGGCGCCTCTCACAGATACGCAGTATTTT. V and J are TRBV20-1 and TRBJ2-3; 8 bases are shared with TRBD1. Germline CDR1 reads DFQATT; CDR2 reads SNEGSKA (reference sequence). This CDR3 comprises 15 residues. V gave up 3 bases and J gave up 2 bases; unmatched junction bases: 7.

This rearrangement joins TRBV7-9 to TRBJ2-4, with 13 nucleotides matching TRBD2. This CDR3 region has 18 residues. The V gene end was trimmed by 5 bases and the J gene end by 5 bases; junction bases not matched to a gene: 12. Germline assignment: CDR1 SEHNR and CDR2 FQNEAQ (reference sequence). The CDR3 DNA reads TGTGCCAGCAGCCTTAGAGGACTAGCGGGGGCGAACGAAAACATTCAGTACTTC. Its protein product is CASSLRGLAGANENIQYF.

This clonotype came up a few times. This chain uses TRBV24-1 with TRBJ2-1; D perhaps matches TRBD1 (5 bases). Germline loops: CDR1 KGHDR, CDR2 SFDVKD. Trimming took 3 bases from V and 15 from J, leaving 14 bases between them. The CDR3 has 12 residues. The CDR3 DNA is TGTGCCACCAGTGATACTCGACAGTTACGGTTCTTC. The encoded protein is CATSDTRQLRFF.

This clonotype has only a few counts. The rearrangement uses TRBV5-1 and TRBJ1-1; TRBD1 matches 8 bases. The CDR3 contains 18 residues. The germline V gene encodes CDR1 SGHRS and CDR2 YFSETQ. The J segment lost 4 bases and the V segment lost 4 bases, leaving 18 bases of the junction unmatched. The CDR3, as DNA: TGCGCCAGCAGCCGCGGACACGGGACAGGCAGTTTTGGCACTGAAGCTTTCTTT. As protein: CASSRGHGTGSFGTEAFF.

This clonotype was picked up a small number of times. The chain links TRBV14 to TRBJ2-2; TRBD1 matches 10 bases. Trimming took 9 bases from V and 7 from J; bases not matched to a gene: 20. Germline V gene data show CDR1 as SGHDN and CDR2 as FVKESK. CDR3 size: 18 residues. CDR3 in amino acids: CARPTFDRGQDDGGELFF. The CDR3 region has the DNA TGTGCCAGGCCGACCTTTGACAGGGGGCAAGATGATGGCGGGGAGCTGTTTTTT.

The sample holds many counts of this clonotype. This chain uses TRBV5-1 with TRBJ2-2; D not certain. V lost 4 bases and J lost 7, with 14 bases in between. There are 14 residues in the CDR3. CDR1 and CDR2 (germline): SGHRS, YFSETQ. The CDR3 nucleotides read TGCGCCAGCAGCCCAGTCTTCGGTGACGGGGAGCTGTTTTTT. Translating gives CASSPVFGDGELFF.

A few counts support this clonotype. The V gene is TRBV5-1, the J gene TRBJ1-6; 11 nucleotides line up with TRBD1. This CDR3 spans 15 amino acids. Trimming at V came to 4 bases and at J to 5 bases, leaving 2 bases not matched to a gene. CDR1 and CDR2 (germline): SGHRS, YFSETQ. The CDR3, as DNA: TGCGCCAGCAGCGTGGGACAGGGGGATAATTCACCCCTCCACTTT. Translation: CASSVGQGDNSPLHF.

This rearrangement joins TRBV5-5 to TRBJ2-7, with 10 bases that match TRBD2. V lost 0 bases to trimming and J lost 0 bases; unmatched junction nucleotides: 3. CDR3 length: 16 residues. Per the germline V gene, CDR1 is SGHKS and CDR2 is YYEKEE (reference sequence). This CDR3 is CASSLEASGSSYEQYF. In DNA, the CDR3 is TGTGCCAGCAGCTTGGAGGCTAGCGGGAGCTCCTACGAGCAGTACTTC.

CDR3 amino acids: CASSLLASGRNEQFF. The CDR3 region has the DNA TGTGCCAGCAGTTTATTGGCTAGCGGGAGGAATGAGCAGTTCTTC. The chain carries TRBV27 and TRBJ2-1; 11 bases are a match to TRBD2. The V and J ends lost 1 base and 7 bases, in that order; junction bases with no gene match: 3. Germline CDR1 is MNHEY and CDR2 is SMNVEV (reference sequence). This CDR3 is 15 amino acids long.

The chain recombines TRBV7-9 with TRBJ2-3; D assignment may be TRBD1 or TRBD2 (5 bases each). Germline-derived CDR1 and CDR2 are SEHNR and FQNEAQ (reference sequence). With 5 bases removed from V and 1 base from J, the gap between germline ends came to 19 bases. The CDR3 has 17 residues. CDR3 sequence (DNA): TGTGCCAGCAGCCGTTCGGGGCTACCACGCGGCACAGATACGCAGTATTTT. Residues: CASSRSGLPRGTDTQYF.

This clonotype was seen only a few times. V usage is TRBV29-1 and J usage is TRBJ2-1; unclear D gene. V lost 5 bases and J lost 9, with 14 bases in between. Germline V CDR1 and CDR2: SQVTM, ANQGSEA. The CDR3 is 12 residues long. CDR3 protein: CSVSQAAGEQFF. Written as DNA, the CDR3 is TGCAGCGTTTCCCAGGCCGCCGGTGAGCAGTTCTTC.

This rearrangement joins TRBV5-1 to TRBJ2-5; a weak D match, TRBD2 (6 bases). Germline V gene sequence: CDR1 SGHRS, CDR2 YFSETQ. This CDR3 spans 15 amino acids. Trimming left V 3 bases short and J 2 bases short, with 14 bases between. CDR3 DNA: TGCGCCAGCAGCTCGCTTGTCCGGGAGCAAGAGACCCAGTACTTC. This codes for CASSSLVREQETQYF.

This clonotype was seen at least ten times. The chain couples TRBV15 to TRBJ2-6, with D perhaps TRBD2 (5 bases). This CDR3 spans 18 amino acids. In germline, CDR1 is LNHNV, CDR2 YYDKDF (reference sequence). The germline V and J ends were trimmed by 2 bases and 0 bases, with 14 bases remaining between them. The DNA of the CDR3 is TGTGCCACCAGCAGATCTAGCTCCAGTTCCTCTGGGGCCAACGTCCTGACTTTC. Encoded protein: CATSRSSSSSSGANVLTF.

The chain recombines TRBV4-1 with TRBJ2-1, with 7 bases aligning to TRBD2. The CDR3 has 14 amino acids. From germline, CDR1 is MGHRA and CDR2 YSYEKL. V lost 4 bases, J lost 7 bases, and 7 bases stayed unmatched. CDR3 amino acids: CASSPLRGGNEQFF. CDR3 sequence (DNA): TGCGCCAGCAGCCCACTCCGCGGGGGAAATGAGCAGTTCTTC.

In its sample, this clonotype was seen a few times. The chain uses TRBV7-9 and TRBJ1-1; 9 bases are shared with TRBD1. J lost 4 bases, V lost 1 base, and 16 bases had no gene match. In germline, CDR1 is SEHNR, CDR2 FQNEAQ (reference sequence). The length of the CDR3 is 19 residues. Written as DNA, the CDR3 is TGTGCCAGCAGCTTAGTCACGGAGACGACAGGGGGAAGGAGCACTGAAGCTTTCTTT. Residues: CASSLVTETTGGRSTEAFF.

The chain is built from TRBV7-9 and TRBJ2-3; 11 nucleotides line up with TRBD2. CDR3 length: 18 residues. Germline CDR1 SEHNR, CDR2 FQNEAQ (reference sequence). Unmatched junction bases numbered 7, after V lost 2 bases and J lost 0 bases. This chain's CDR3 is CASSLRSGLAESTDTQYF. DNA for the CDR3: TGTGCCAGCAGCTTACGGTCGGGACTAGCGGAAAGCACAGATACGCAGTATTTT.

This clonotype was observed many times. This chain connects TRBV20-1 to TRBJ1-5; a possible D gene is TRBD1 (5 bases). Germline CDR1 and CDR2: DFQATT and SNEGSKA (reference sequence). The CDR3 covers 15 residues. Between the trimmed V and J ends, which lost 0 bases and 10 bases, there was a span of 19 bases. CDR3 in DNA: TGCAGTGCTAGAGATTCCCGCAGGGACGGTGTCCCCCAGCATTTT. The encoded protein is CSARDSRRDGVPQHF.